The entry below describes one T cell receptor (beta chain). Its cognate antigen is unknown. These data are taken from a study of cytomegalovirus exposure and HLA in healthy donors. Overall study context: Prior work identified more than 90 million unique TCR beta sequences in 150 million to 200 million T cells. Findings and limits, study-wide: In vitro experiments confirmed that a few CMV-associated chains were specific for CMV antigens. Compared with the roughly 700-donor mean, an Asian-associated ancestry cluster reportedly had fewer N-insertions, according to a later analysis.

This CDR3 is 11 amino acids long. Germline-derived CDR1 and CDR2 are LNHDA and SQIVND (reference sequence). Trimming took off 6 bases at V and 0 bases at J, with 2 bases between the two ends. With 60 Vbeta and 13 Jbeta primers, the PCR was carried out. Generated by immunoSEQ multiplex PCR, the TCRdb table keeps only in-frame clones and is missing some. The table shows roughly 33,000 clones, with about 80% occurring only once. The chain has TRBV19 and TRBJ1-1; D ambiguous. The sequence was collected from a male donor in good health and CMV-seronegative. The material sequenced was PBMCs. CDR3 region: CASSMNTEAFF. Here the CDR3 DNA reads TGTGCCAGTAGCATGAACACTGAAGCTTTCTTT. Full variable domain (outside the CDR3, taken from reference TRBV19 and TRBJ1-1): DGGITQSPKYLFRKEGQNVTLSCEQNLNHDAMYWYRQDPGQGLRLIYYSQIVNDFQKGDIAEGYSVSREKKESFPLTVTSAQKNPTAFYLCASSMNTEAFFGQGTRLTVV.